This T cell receptor beta chain was found in a study of blood T cell repertoires in COVID-19. Overall study context: Acute and convalescent COVID-19 specimens originated in the United States, Italy and Spain. T cells, B-cell-depleted T cells, or PBMCs supplied cDNA or gDNA.

CDR1 is SGDLS, CDR2 YYNGEE, per germline. Deletions cut 4 bases from V and 5 bases from J, with 12 bases between. This CDR3 spans 14 amino acids. The data were produced by immunoSEQ multiplex PCR, yet TCRdb's version contains in-frame clones alone and is incomplete. The sample contains approximately 170,000 clones, over 75% of which appear only once. What was sequenced was peripheral blood. This chain connects TRBV9 to TRBJ1-4; a weak D match, TRBD1 (6 bases). The sequence was collected from a man aged 55 to 70 who had recovered from COVID-19. Here the CDR3 reads CASSLSDRNEKLFF. CDR3 bases: TGTGCCAGCAGCCTCAGCGACAGGAATGAAAAACTGTTTTTT.